The 20 T cell receptor beta chains listed next were all sequenced from one sample in a study of identical twins. Using its own MiXCR run on the 5' RACE reads, TCRdb lists one record per CDR3 protein. This table has some 270,000 distinct CDR3 sequences, about 9% appearing once. In addition, the sample was reused for a study of yellow fever vaccine responses in identical twins.

The sample comprised CD8+ T cells sorted from blood. These TCRs come from a woman aged 18-30 years in good health.

The chain uses TRBV4-1 and TRBJ2-3; D is possibly TRBD1 (6 bases). This CDR3 region has 17 residues. Trimming removed 0 bases from V and 4 bases from J, with 17 bases in between. The V gene's germline CDR1 is MGHRA and CDR2 YSYEKL. CDR3 in amino acids: CASSQDPFETGPDTQYF. CDR3 sequence (DNA): TGCGCCAGCAGCCAAGATCCATTTGAAACAGGGCCAGATACGCAGTATTTT.

This chain joins TRBV27 and TRBJ2-7; the D gene is possibly TRBD1 (5 bases). V gave up 5 bases and J gave up 3 bases, with 14 bases separating them. The length of the CDR3 is 14 residues. The germline V gene has CDR1 MNHEY and CDR2 SMNVEV (reference sequence). The CDR3 nucleotides are TGTGCCAGCAGTCCACCAGGGCTGGGCTACGAGCAGTACTTC. It is translated as CASSPPGLGYEQYF.

This clonotype has a count of ten or more. This sequence joins TRBV5-1 and TRBJ2-3; D may correspond to TRBD1 or TRBD2 (5 bases each). CDR3 length equals 12 residues. Germline-derived CDR1 and CDR2 are SGHRS and YFSETQ. Trimming pared 0 bases from V and 14 bases from J, leaving 13 bases between. The CDR3 here is CASSLGGKGTYF. The CDR3 DNA follows: TGCGCCAGCAGCTTGGGGGGGAAGGGCACGTATTTT.

This clonotype was detected only a few times. The chain has TRBV27 and TRBJ2-1; 7 nucleotides agree with TRBD2. Germline V gives CDR1 MNHEY, CDR2 SMNVEV (reference sequence). Germline trimming cut 5 bases from V and 8 bases from J; bases unmatched to any gene: 12. The CDR3 runs 15 residues. The CDR3 bases are TGTGCCAGCAGTACTGGGGGGGAGAACTTCGATGAGCAGTTCTTC. Amino acids: CASSTGGENFDEQFF.

This clonotype was seen a handful of times. The chain is built from TRBV20-1 and TRBJ2-3, with D maybe TRBD1 (6 bases). Germline CDR1 and CDR2: DFQATT and SNEGSKA (reference sequence). This CDR3 is built from 15 residues. Trimming removed 2 bases from V and 4 bases from J, with 16 bases in between. The CDR3 nucleotides are TGCAGTGCTAGATCTACGCTGGACAGTGCAGATACGCAGTATTTT. This encodes CSARSTLDSADTQYF.

This clonotype was seen more than once but under ten times. This sequence joins TRBV6-5 and TRBJ2-6; D gene unclear. V gave up 4 bases and J gave up 0 bases, with 19 bases separating them. Germline V gene data show CDR1 as MNHEY and CDR2 as SVGAGI. This CDR3 spans 19 amino acids. CDR3 sequence reads: CASSFLVVPTSSGANVLTF. CDR3 DNA sequence: TGTGCCAGCAGTTTCCTAGTAGTACCTACAAGCTCTGGGGCCAACGTCCTGACTTTC.

This clonotype was recorded many times. The rearrangement links TRBV4-1 to TRBJ2-3; 7 bases align to TRBD1. Per germline, CDR1 MGHRA and CDR2 YSYEKL. V gave up 3 bases and J gave up 2 bases; unmatched junction bases: 8. This CDR3 comprises 16 residues. CDR3 sequence: CASSQEGTANTDTQYF. The CDR3 DNA follows: TGCGCCAGCAGCCAGGAAGGGACAGCCAACACAGATACGCAGTATTTT.

This chain links TRBV15 with TRBJ2-3; 15 positions agree with TRBD2. This CDR3 comprises 17 residues. Germline V CDR1 and CDR2: LNHNV, YYDKDF (reference sequence). V shed 9 bases, J shed 6 bases, and the junction held 13 bases outside the gene matches. CDR3 sequence (DNA): TGTGCCACAGACACCGGACTAGCGGGAGGGCGCATTGATACGCAGTATTTT. Its protein is CATDTGLAGGRIDTQYF.

This clonotype has more than one count but fewer than ten. The chain links TRBV10-3 to TRBJ2-1, with 7 bases aligning to TRBD2. Losses at the gene ends were 1 base for V and 6 bases for J; bases not matched to a gene: 9. This CDR3 has 16 residues. The germline V gene has CDR1 ENHRY and CDR2 SYGVKD. CDR3 protein: CAISEFGAGEINEQFF. DNA of the CDR3: TGTGCCATCAGTGAGTTTGGGGCGGGGGAGATCAATGAGCAGTTCTTC.

This clonotype was observed many times. The V and J genes are TRBV4-3 and TRBJ2-7, with a possible D match to TRBD2 (6 bases). Germline CDR1 reads LGHNA; CDR2 reads YSLEER. With 0 bases removed from V and 5 bases from J, the gap between germline ends came to 23 bases. The CDR3 length is 18 residues. DNA of the CDR3: TGCGCCAGCAGCCAAGATAGTGGGGTGGTTAGCGGAGGCCACGAGCAGTACTTC. It specifies CASSQDSGVVSGGHEQYF.

This sequence joins TRBV7-6 and TRBJ2-3; 14 nucleotides agree with TRBD2. CDR1 and CDR2 from the germline V gene are SGHVS and FNYEAQ. The CDR3 contains 15 residues. V gave up 4 bases and J gave up 5 bases; unmatched junction bases: 2. CDR3 DNA sequence: TGTGCCAGCAGCTCTGGACTAGCGGGAGGAGATACGCAGTATTTT. Its translation is CASSSGLAGGDTQYF.

In its sample, this clonotype was seen a few times. V gene TRBV11-1 combines with J gene TRBJ2-7, with D maybe TRBD2 (5 bases). The CDR3 is 15 residues long. V shed 1 base and J shed 3 bases, with 13 bases lying between them. CDR1 is SGHAT, CDR2 FQDESV, per germline (reference sequence). CDR3 bases: TGTGCCAGCAGCTTAGGTCGTGGGAGCGTCTACGAGCAGTACTTC. Translated, it gives CASSLGRGSVYEQYF.

The J gene is TRBJ1-1, the V gene TRBV29-1; the D gene is possibly TRBD1 (6 bases). The CDR3 loop spans 14 amino acids. Trimming left V 4 bases short and J 0 bases short, with 12 bases between. Germline V gives CDR1 SQVTM, CDR2 ANQGSEA. The DNA for the CDR3 is TGCAGCGTTGGACGTGGACAGATGAACACTGAAGCTTTCTTT. It codes for CSVGRGQMNTEAFF.

This clonotype was seen only once. The V call is TRBV21-1, the J call TRBJ2-5; the table names TRBD1, a call not compared with the DNA. TRBV21-1 is shown as a pseudogene. The CDR3 sequence is 14 residues long. In DNA, the CDR3 is TGTGCCAGCAGCAAAGGAGGGGGCCGAGAGACCCAGTACTTC. Its translation is CASSKGGGRETQYF.

There are many counts of this clonotype. The chain couples TRBV27 to TRBJ2-7; D not certain. The CDR3 has 12 residues. Germline V CDR1 and CDR2: MNHEY, SMNVEV (reference sequence). V lost 3 bases, J lost 2 bases, and 5 bases lay in between. This CDR3 is CASSFVTYEQYF. The DNA for the CDR3 is TGTGCCAGCAGTTTTGTTACCTACGAGCAGTACTTC.

In its sample, this clonotype was seen many times. The V gene is TRBV27, the J gene TRBJ2-7; D gene uncertain. Germline V CDR1 and CDR2: MNHEY, SMNVEV (reference sequence). Trimming pared 0 bases from V and 2 bases from J, leaving 5 bases between. The CDR3 totals 13 residues. The CDR3 reads CASSLSQAYEQYF. The CDR3 bases are TGTGCCAGCAGTTTATCGCAGGCCTACGAGCAGTACTTC.

The CDR3 loop is CAISESGGSGANVLTF. The CDR3 DNA reads TGTGCCATCAGTGAGTCCGGGGGCTCTGGGGCCAACGTCCTGACTTTC. V is TRBV10-3 and J is TRBJ2-6; a weak D match, TRBD2 (6 bases). From germline, CDR1 is ENHRY and CDR2 SYGVKD. The CDR3 sequence is 16 residues long. Trimming cost V 0 bases and J 0 bases, with 6 bases left between them.

This clonotype was seen at least ten times. The chain employs TRBV29-1 and TRBJ2-3, with 10 positions matching TRBD1. The CDR3 loop spans 14 amino acids. After removal of 4 bases from V and 1 base from J, the junction contained 2 bases not matched to a gene. CDR1 SQVTM and CDR2 ANQGSEA come from the germline V gene. CDR3 sequence reads: CSVADRGGTDTQYF. CDR3 bases: TGCAGCGTTGCGGACAGGGGGGGCACAGATACGCAGTATTTT.

The gene calls are TRBV20-1 and TRBJ2-7; 9 nucleotides match TRBD1. The CDR3 is made up of 18 amino acids. Trimming removed 3 bases from V and 0 bases from J; junction bases left unmatched: 15. CDR1 and CDR2 (germline): DFQATT, SNEGSKA (reference sequence). CDR3 nucleotide sequence: TGCAGTGCTAGGGGGACAGGGCCCCCGATTTTCCTCTCCTACGAGCAGTACTTC. Its translation: CSARGTGPPIFLSYEQYF.

This chain connects TRBV13 to TRBJ2-3; D may be TRBD1 or TRBD2 (5 bases each). The CDR3 loop spans 14 amino acids. Germline V gives CDR1 PRHDT, CDR2 FYEKMQ (reference sequence). Between the trimmed V and J ends, which lost 5 bases and 4 bases, there was a span of 13 bases. The CDR3 DNA is TGTGCCAGCAGCAAAGCAGGGAGCGCAGATACGCAGTATTTT. Its translation: CASSKAGSADTQYF.